One sample yielded the 30 T cell receptor beta chains listed below, sequenced in a study of blood T cell repertoires in COVID-19. The repertoire was sequenced with immunoSEQ multiplex PCR; TCRdb's copy has only in-frame clones and lacks some. The sample includes some 70,000 clones, about 89% of them seen just once. Sequenced sample: peripheral blood. These receptor sequences come from a middle-aged man with active COVID-19.

The J gene is TRBJ1-3, the V gene TRBV30, with 11 bases fitting TRBD1. Germline V gene lookup returns CDR1 GTSNPN and CDR2 SVGIG (reference sequence). CDR3 length equals 18 residues. Trimming at V came to 5 bases and at J to 4 bases, leaving 16 bases not matched to a gene. DNA for the CDR3: TGTGCCTGGTCCGTCGGACAGGGGGCTCGTTTCTTCGGAAACACCATATATTTT. Residues: CAWSVGQGARFFGNTIYF. Drawing the rest from reference TRBV30 and TRBJ1-3, the complete variable domain is SQTIHQWPATLVQPVGSPLSLECTVEGTSNPNLYWYRQAAGRGLQLLFYSVGIGQISSEVPQNLSASRPQDRQFILSSKKLLLSDSGFYLCAWSVGQGARFFGNTIYFGEGSWLTVV.

This chain links TRBV10-3 with TRBJ1-5; D gene ambiguous. The CDR3 contains 16 residues. Germline assignment: CDR1 ENHRY and CDR2 SYGVKD. The ends were cut back, 0 bases at V and 0 bases at J, with 9 bases in the middle. For the CDR3, the DNA is TGTGCCATCAGTGAGTCATCTCCCTATAGCAATCAGCCCCAGCATTTT. Amino acid sequence: CAISESSPYSNQPQHF.

The chain recombines TRBV3-1 (or the pseudogene TRBV3-2) with TRBJ1-4; 11 nucleotides line up with TRBD1. CDR1 is LGHDT and CDR2 is YNNKEL in the germline V gene (reference sequence). V lost 4 bases to trimming and J lost 8 bases; unmatched junction nucleotides: 12. The CDR3 runs to 17 residues. The CDR3 loop is CASSLRGDRGFLEKLFF. In DNA form, the CDR3 reads TGTGCCAGCAGCCTCCGGGGGGACAGGGGGTTTCTGGAAAAACTGTTTTTT.

In its sample, this clone was seen once. J is TRBJ2-3 and V is TRBV28; TRBD2 is a possible D gene (7 bases). The CDR3 covers 15 residues. The germline V and J ends were trimmed by 2 bases and 2 bases, with 11 bases remaining between them. Germline V lookup: CDR1 MDHEN, CDR2 SYDVKM. CDR3 in DNA: TGTGCCAGCAGTTTAAGGGGGGGGTACACAGATACGCAGTATTTT. Residues: CASSLRGGYTDTQYF.

The gene calls are TRBV4-1 and TRBJ2-1, with D maybe TRBD2 (5 bases). Germline CDR1 and CDR2: MGHRA and YSYEKL. The CDR3 spans 15 residues. Trimming removed 0 bases from V and 5 bases from J, with 11 bases in between. The CDR3 spells CASSQEGLPNNEQFF. The CDR3 DNA reads TGCGCCAGCAGCCAAGAAGGACTGCCCAACAATGAGCAGTTCTTC.

The chain couples TRBV4-1 to TRBJ1-1; D perhaps matches TRBD1 (6 bases). V dropped 0 bases and J dropped 5 bases, with 16 bases sitting between them. The CDR3 contains 16 residues. CDR1 and CDR2 (germline): MGHRA, YSYEKL. The CDR3 nucleotides read TGCGCCAGCAGCCAAGATCTCAGTAGGGGGGGGACTGAAGCTTTCTTT. Protein: CASSQDLSRGGTEAFF.

The gene calls are TRBV7-2 and TRBJ1-5; D remains ambiguous. V was pared by 11 bases and J by 2 bases, with 13 bases between. The length of the CDR3 is 13 residues. Germline CDR1 and CDR2: SGHTA and FQGNSA. CDR3 DNA sequence: TGTGCCTCTTCAAGCGGAGGCAATCAGCCCCAGCATTTT. Translated, it gives CASSSGGNQPQHF. Full variable domain (missing parts from reference TRBV7-2 and TRBJ1-5): GAGVSQSPSNKVTEKGKDVELRCDPISGHTALYWYRQSLGQGLEFLIYFQGNSAPDKSGLPSDRFSAERTGGSVSTLTIQRTQQEDSAVYLCASSSGGNQPQHFGDGTRLSIL.

The chain links TRBV30 to TRBJ1-3, with D maybe TRBD1 (5 bases). Germline CDR1 GTSNPN, CDR2 SVGIG (reference sequence). This CDR3 is built from 16 residues. V lost 3 bases and J 2 bases, leaving 17 bases between the germline ends. CDR3 residues: CAWRPRDPRAGNTIYF. For the CDR3, the DNA is TGTGCCTGGAGGCCGCGGGACCCTCGAGCTGGAAACACCATATATTTT.

V is TRBV18 and J is TRBJ2-1, with TRBD2 matching 9 bases. In germline, CDR1 is KGHSH, CDR2 LQKENI. The length of the CDR3 is 16 residues. V lost 0 bases and J lost 8; bases outside the gene matches: 8. The CDR3 DNA sequence: TGTGCCAGCTCACCACCGGGAGGGACTAGCCTAGATGAGCAGTTCTTC. Translated: CASSPPGGTSLDEQFF.

The gene calls are TRBV7-2 and TRBJ1-1; D possibly corresponds to TRBD1 (6 bases). Trimming shortened V by 1 base and J by 6 bases, and 9 bases separated the two germline ends. The CDR3 spans 13 residues. Per the germline V gene, CDR1 is SGHTA and CDR2 is FQGNSA. CDR3 region: CASSLEQGSEAFF. In DNA form, the CDR3 reads TGTGCCAGCAGCTTAGAACAGGGATCTGAAGCTTTCTTT.

The chain employs TRBV11-2 and TRBJ2-3; possible D gene TRBD2, 6 bases. The germline CDR1 and CDR2 sequences are SGHAT and FQNNGV. The V gene lost 2 bases and the J gene lost 4 bases, with 10 bases spanning the gap. This CDR3 comprises 14 residues. CDR3 nucleotides: TGTGCCAGCAGCTTAACTAGCAGCGCAGATACGCAGTATTTT. Its translation: CASSLTSSADTQYF.

The chain carries TRBV4-1 and TRBJ1-5, with 11 bases that match TRBD1. Germline CDR1 and CDR2: MGHRA and YSYEKL. Losses at the gene ends were 0 bases for V and 2 bases for J; bases not matched to a gene: 9. The CDR3 runs to 19 residues. The CDR3 nucleotides read TGCGCCAGCAGCCAAGAGGGGGACAGGGGGTTGAGGGGCAATCAGCCCCAGCATTTT. It encodes CASSQEGDRGLRGNQPQHF.

The chain couples TRBV30 to TRBJ2-3, with 12 bases fitting TRBD2. The germline CDR1 and CDR2 sequences are GTSNPN and SVGIG (reference sequence). The CDR3 is 17 amino acids. V gave up 2 bases and J gave up 5 bases; unmatched junction bases: 11. The CDR3 DNA reads as TGTGCCTGGAGTATGTGGCGGACTAGCGGGGCCGTAGATACGCAGTATTTT. Residues: CAWSMWRTSGAVDTQYF. Using reference TRBV30 and TRBJ2-3 for the parts outside the CDR3, the full variable domain is SQTIHQWPATLVQPVGSPLSLECTVEGTSNPNLYWYRQAAGRGLQLLFYSVGIGQISSEVPQNLSASRPQDRQFILSSKKLLLSDSGFYLCAWSMWRTSGAVDTQYFGPGTRLTVL.

This CDR3 is CASSNLAGGIAGELFF. DNA for the CDR3: TGTGCCAGCAGCAACCTAGCGGGGGGTATCGCCGGGGAGCTGTTTTTT. This chain links TRBV3-1 (or the pseudogene TRBV3-2) with TRBJ2-2; 11 nucleotides align to TRBD2. This CDR3 spans 16 amino acids. CDR1 is LGHDT and CDR2 is YNNKEL in the germline V gene (reference sequence). With V trimmed by 5 bases and J by 6 bases, 8 bases remained unmatched.

The J gene is TRBJ1-4, the V gene TRBV18; D remains unclear. The V end lost 8 bases, the J end lost 5 bases, and 12 bases lay between the germline ends. CDR1 and CDR2 from the germline V gene are KGHSH and LQKENI. The length of the CDR3 is 13 residues. CDR3 sequence: CASTNTENEKLFF. The CDR3, as DNA: TGTGCCAGCACAAATACAGAAAATGAAAAACTGTTTTTT.

The chain has TRBV6-5 and TRBJ2-7, with D possibly being TRBD1 (6 bases). Germline assignment: CDR1 MNHEY and CDR2 SVGAGI. V shed 5 bases and J shed 4 bases, with 18 bases lying between them. The length of the CDR3 is 15 residues. The DNA for the CDR3 is TGTGCCAGCAGTCCAAGCGAGAGAAGGGGGTACGAGCAGTACTTC. This codes for CASSPSERRGYEQYF.

This clone has only one observation. The rearrangement joins TRBV20-1 to TRBJ1-5; TRBD1 matches at 8 bases. This CDR3 has 13 residues. J lost 9 bases, V lost 4 bases, and 8 bases had no gene match. CDR1 and CDR2 (germline): DFQATT, SNEGSKA (reference sequence). The CDR3 DNA reads as TGCAGTGCTATTGACAGGGGTGGTACGCCCCAGCATTTT. This codes for CSAIDRGGTPQHF.

The V call is TRBV7-6, the J call TRBJ2-1; 9 bases line up with TRBD1. CDR3 length: 15 residues. CDR1 and CDR2 from the germline V gene are SGHVS and FNYEAQ. With 5 bases clipped from V and 4 bases from J, the junction kept 6 bases outside the gene matches. CDR3 in amino acids: CASSPGTGLYNEQFF. The DNA for the CDR3 is TGTGCCAGCAGCCCCGGGACAGGGCTTTACAATGAGCAGTTCTTC. Variable domain in full (rest from reference TRBV7-6 and TRBJ2-1): GAGVSQSPRYKVTKRGQDVALRCDPISGHVSLYWYRQALGQGPEFLTYFNYEAQQDKSGLPNDRFSAERPEGSISTLTIQRTEQRDSAMYRCASSPGTGLYNEQFFGPGTRLTVL.

V and J are TRBV7-9 and TRBJ2-1; 10 bases line up with TRBD1. J was trimmed by 8 bases and V by 5 bases; bases with no gene match: 3. The V gene's germline CDR1 is SEHNR and CDR2 FQNEAQ (reference sequence). The CDR3 extends over 13 amino acids. CDR3 DNA sequence: TGTGCCAGCAGCGTGACAGGGGGCCATGAGCAGTTCTTC. As protein: CASSVTGGHEQFF. Complete variable domain (other parts from reference TRBV7-9 and TRBJ2-1): DTGVSQNPRHKITKRGQNVTFRCDPISEHNRLYWYRQTLGQGPEFLTYFQNEAQLEKSRLLSDRFSAERPKGSFSTLEIQRTEQGDSAMYLCASSVTGGHEQFFGPGTRLTVL.

Turning to this clone: The junction departs from the called germline gene at one end, perhaps through a read error. The CDR3, as DNA: TGTGCCAGCAGCCTAGCGGGGGGGCAACAAGAGACCCAGTACTTC. This encodes CASSLAGGQQETQYF. The genes are TRBV7-8 and TRBJ2-5; 12 bases are shared with TRBD2. Germline loops: CDR1 SGHVS, CDR2 FQNEAQ. The CDR3 extends over 15 amino acids. Drawing the rest from reference TRBV7-8 and TRBJ2-5, the complete variable domain is GAGVSQSPRYKVAKRGQDVALRCDPISGHVSLFWYQQALGQGPEFLTYFQNEAQLDKSGLPSDRFFAERPEGSVSTLKIQRTQQEDSAVYLCASSLAGGQQETQYFGPGTRLLVL.

The table lists this clone with a count of one. The chain has TRBV2 and TRBJ2-3; 10 bases line up with TRBD2. CDR3 length equals 14 residues. The ends lost 5 bases at V and 6 bases at J; junction bases unmatched: 5. Per the germline V gene, CDR1 is SNHLY and CDR2 is FYNNEI. The CDR3 loop reads CASSSVAGGDTQYF. Written as DNA, the CDR3 is TGTGCCAGCAGTTCAGTAGCGGGGGGCGATACGCAGTATTTT.

The rearrangement links TRBV5-3 to TRBJ2-1, with TRBD2 as a possible D gene (7 bases). TRBV5-3 qualifies as an ORF whose function is uncertain. Deletions cut 0 bases from V and 2 bases from J, with 18 bases between. The CDR3 is 18 residues long. The CDR3 sequence is CARSLAGGPTHPYNEQFF. The CDR3 bases are TGTGCCAGAAGCTTGGCGGGGGGCCCAACCCACCCCTACAATGAGCAGTTCTTC.

The chain joins TRBV19 to TRBJ2-7; 8 nucleotides agree with TRBD1. The CDR3 loop spans 17 amino acids. Germline V gene sequence: CDR1 LNHDA, CDR2 SQIVND (reference sequence). J gave up 2 bases and V 3 bases, and 12 bases lay outside the gene matches. CDR3 amino acids: CASSIRSGTGAPYEQYF. CDR3 nucleotide sequence: TGTGCCAGTAGTATCCGTTCCGGGACAGGAGCCCCCTACGAGCAGTACTTC. The full variable domain, its missing parts supplied by reference TRBV19 and TRBJ2-7, is DGGITQSPKYLFRKEGQNVTLSCEQNLNHDAMYWYRQDPGQGLRLIYYSQIVNDFQKGDIAEGYSVSREKKESFPLTVTSAQKNPTAFYLCASSIRSGTGAPYEQYFGPGTRLTVT.

The chain carries TRBV25-1 and TRBJ1-2, with D unclear. The germline CDR1 and CDR2 sequences are MGHDK and SYGVNS. Trimming took 6 bases from V and 8 from J, leaving 19 bases between them. This CDR3 region has 14 residues. CDR3 protein: CASSPFRGADGYTF. CDR3 coding DNA: TGTGCCAGCAGCCCCTTCCGGGGTGCCGACGGCTACACCTTC.

This chain links TRBV7-2 with TRBJ1-3, with a weak D call TRBD1 (6 bases). Germline V CDR1 and CDR2: SGHTA, FQGNSA. The V gene lost 1 base and the J gene lost 1 base, with 14 bases spanning the gap. The CDR3 loop spans 17 amino acids. CDR3 in amino acids: CASSLGPGRGSGNTIYF. CDR3 bases: TGTGCCAGCAGCTTAGGTCCGGGCAGGGGATCTGGAAACACCATATATTTT.

This chain links TRBV6-1 with TRBJ1-5; 7 positions agree with TRBD1. The CDR3 runs to 17 residues. V lost 1 base to trimming and J lost 7 bases; unmatched junction nucleotides: 13. Germline V gives CDR1 MNHNS, CDR2 SASEGT. CDR3 sequence: CASSEGVGDRGSQPQHF. DNA for the CDR3: TGTGCCAGCAGTGAAGGAGTAGGGGACAGAGGGAGCCAGCCCCAGCATTTT.

V and J are TRBV30 and TRBJ1-2; 7 positions match TRBD1. V shed 7 bases and J 7 bases; nucleotides not matched to a gene: 9. CDR3 length: 12 amino acids. Germline values: CDR1 GTSNPN, CDR2 SVGIG (reference sequence). CDR3 DNA: TGTGCCTTTACAGGGGTAGTTCGTGGCTACACCTTC. This sequence encodes CAFTGVVRGYTF.

The V and J genes are TRBV29-1 and TRBJ2-7, with TRBD2 identical over 9 bases. The CDR3 is 16 amino acids. The trim removed 4 bases at V and 6 bases at J, leaving 16 bases unmatched. Germline V gene sequence: CDR1 SQVTM, CDR2 ANQGSEA. CDR3 coding DNA: TGCAGCGTTGTGGCGGTGGATCATAGCGGGAGCCTCGAGCAGTACTTC. It encodes CSVVAVDHSGSLEQYF.

This clone was observed once. The chain couples TRBV28 to TRBJ2-7, with 8 bases identical to TRBD1. V dropped 5 bases and J dropped 4; count of bases not matched to a gene: 13. This CDR3 contains 16 residues. Germline V gene sequence: CDR1 MDHEN, CDR2 SYDVKM. The CDR3 loop is CASSIGQGLTPYEQYF. The CDR3 nucleotides read TGTGCCAGCAGTATAGGACAGGGCCTTACTCCTTACGAGCAGTACTTC.

The CDR3 here is CASSYLQAGRTEAFF. Here the CDR3 DNA reads TGTGCCAGCAGTTACCTACAAGCAGGGCGAACTGAAGCTTTCTTT. The J gene is TRBJ1-1, the V gene TRBV6-2 or TRBV6-3; the D gene is possibly TRBD1 (5 bases). V lost 2 bases and J lost 5, with 15 bases in between. From germline, CDR1 is MNHEY and CDR2 SVGEGT. This CDR3 is 15 amino acids long.